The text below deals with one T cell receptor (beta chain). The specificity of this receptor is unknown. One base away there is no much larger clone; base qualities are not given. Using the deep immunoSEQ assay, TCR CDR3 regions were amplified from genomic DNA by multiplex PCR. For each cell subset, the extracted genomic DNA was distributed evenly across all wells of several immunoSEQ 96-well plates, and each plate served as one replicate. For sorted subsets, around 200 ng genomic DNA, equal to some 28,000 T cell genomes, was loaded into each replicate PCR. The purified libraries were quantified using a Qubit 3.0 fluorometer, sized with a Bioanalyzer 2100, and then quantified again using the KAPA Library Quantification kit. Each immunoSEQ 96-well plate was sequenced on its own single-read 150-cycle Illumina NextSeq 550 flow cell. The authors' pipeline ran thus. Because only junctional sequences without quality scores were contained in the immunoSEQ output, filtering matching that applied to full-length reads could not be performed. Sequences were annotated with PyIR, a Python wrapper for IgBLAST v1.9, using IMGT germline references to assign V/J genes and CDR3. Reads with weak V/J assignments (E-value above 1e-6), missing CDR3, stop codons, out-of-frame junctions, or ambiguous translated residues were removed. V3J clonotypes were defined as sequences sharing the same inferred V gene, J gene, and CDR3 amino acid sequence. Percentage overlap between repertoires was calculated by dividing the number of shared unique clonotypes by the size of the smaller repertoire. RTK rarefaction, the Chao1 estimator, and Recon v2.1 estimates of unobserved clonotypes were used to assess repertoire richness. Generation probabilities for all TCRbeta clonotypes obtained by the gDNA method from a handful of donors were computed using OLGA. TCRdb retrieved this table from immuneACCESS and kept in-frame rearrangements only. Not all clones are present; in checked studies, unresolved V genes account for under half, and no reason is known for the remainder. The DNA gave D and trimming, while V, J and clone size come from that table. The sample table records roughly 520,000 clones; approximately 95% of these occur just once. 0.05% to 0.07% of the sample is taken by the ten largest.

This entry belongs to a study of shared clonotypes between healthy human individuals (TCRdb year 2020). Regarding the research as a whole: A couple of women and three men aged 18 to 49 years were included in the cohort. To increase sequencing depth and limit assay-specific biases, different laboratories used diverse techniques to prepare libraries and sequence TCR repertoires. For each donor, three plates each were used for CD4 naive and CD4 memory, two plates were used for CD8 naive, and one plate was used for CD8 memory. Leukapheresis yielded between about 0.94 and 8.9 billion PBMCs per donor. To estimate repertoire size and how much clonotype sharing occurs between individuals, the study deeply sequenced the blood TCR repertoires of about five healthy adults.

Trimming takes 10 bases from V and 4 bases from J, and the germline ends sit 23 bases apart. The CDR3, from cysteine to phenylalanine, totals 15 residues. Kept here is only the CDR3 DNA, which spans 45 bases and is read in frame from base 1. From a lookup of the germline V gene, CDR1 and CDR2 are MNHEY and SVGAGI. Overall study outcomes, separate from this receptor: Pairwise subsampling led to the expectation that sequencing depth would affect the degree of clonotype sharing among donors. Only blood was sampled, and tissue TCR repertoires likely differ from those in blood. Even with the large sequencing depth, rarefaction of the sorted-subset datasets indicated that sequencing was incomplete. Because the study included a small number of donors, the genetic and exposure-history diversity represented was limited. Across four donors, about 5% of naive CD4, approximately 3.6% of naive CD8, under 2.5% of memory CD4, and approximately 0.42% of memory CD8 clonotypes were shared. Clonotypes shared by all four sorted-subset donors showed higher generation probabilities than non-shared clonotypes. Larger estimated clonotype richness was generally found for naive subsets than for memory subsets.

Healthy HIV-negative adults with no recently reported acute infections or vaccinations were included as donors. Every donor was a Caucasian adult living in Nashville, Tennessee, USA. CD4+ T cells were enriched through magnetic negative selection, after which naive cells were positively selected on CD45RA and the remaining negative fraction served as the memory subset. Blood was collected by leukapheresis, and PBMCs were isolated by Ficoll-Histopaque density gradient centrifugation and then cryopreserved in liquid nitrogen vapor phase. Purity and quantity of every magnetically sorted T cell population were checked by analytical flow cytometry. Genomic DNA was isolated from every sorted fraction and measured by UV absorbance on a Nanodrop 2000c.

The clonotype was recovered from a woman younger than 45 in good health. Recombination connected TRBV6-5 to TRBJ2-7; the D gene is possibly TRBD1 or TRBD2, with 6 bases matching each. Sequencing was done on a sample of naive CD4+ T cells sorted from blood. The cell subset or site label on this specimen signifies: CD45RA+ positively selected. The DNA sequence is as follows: TGTGCCACCTCAGGAGGGGGAGCGTCGCAGTACGAGCAGTACTTC. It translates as CATSGGGASQYEQYF.